This paragraph reports one TCR beta chain. These data belong to a study of blood T cell repertoires in COVID-19. Overall study: The origin of the acute and convalescent COVID-19 samples was the United States, Italy and Spain. PBMCs, B-cell-depleted T cells, or T cells were the source of the cDNA or gDNA that made up the material.

Clones were sequenced by immunoSEQ multiplex PCR, and TCRdb holds only the in-frame ones, with some missing. Among about half a million clones listed, 80% to 90% were seen once. Germline V CDR1 and CDR2: SGHTA, FQGNSA. The CDR3 runs 15 residues. V was trimmed by 5 bases and J by 2 bases, leaving 14 bases between them. The V and J genes are TRBV7-2 and TRBJ2-3; perhaps TRBD1 as D (5 bases). The sample comprised peripheral blood. The receptor was derived from a human donor in a cohort sampled during active COVID-19. The chain's CDR3 is CASSLRGIITDTQYF. The CDR3 DNA reads as TGTGCCAGCAGCCTAAGGGGAATCATCACAGATACGCAGTATTTT. The entire variable domain, with the rest obtained from reference TRBV7-2 and TRBJ2-3, is as follows: GAGVSQSPSNKVTEKGKDVELRCDPISGHTALYWYRQSLGQGLEFLIYFQGNSAPDKSGLPSDRFSAERTGGSVSTLTIQRTQQEDSAVYLCASSLRGIITDTQYFGPGTRLTVL.